This T cell receptor beta chain was recovered during a study of CD8 T cells in Susac syndrome. Turning to this clonotype: Antigen unknown.

High-throughput TCR beta sequencing covered peripheral CD8+ and CD4+ T cells. CD8+ and CD4+ T cells were negatively isolated; TEMRA cells were FACS-enriched. Germline CDR1 reads MGHRA; CDR2 reads YSYEKL. V shed 4 bases and J shed 5 bases, with 15 bases lying between them. The CDR3 sequence is 15 residues long. Random hexamers were used to reverse transcribe about 0.5 to 1 ug of RNA. immunoSEQ multiplex PCR amplified TCR beta CDR3 across 54 Vbeta, 13 Jbeta. TCRdb re-called the immunoSEQ multiplex PCR reads with MiXCR, one entry per CDR3 protein. The sample includes about 440,000 distinct CDR3 sequences, approximately 85% of them seen just once. Study results and limitations: As the study acknowledged, the number of individuals in its TCR sequencing and HLA analysis was relatively small.

This clonotype originated in a human donor with multiple sclerosis. The specimen was CD8+ T cells from PBMCs. The gene calls are TRBV4-1 and TRBJ2-1; D is ambiguous. CDR3 region: CASSPLRNGDNEQFF. The CDR3 nucleotides are TGCGCCAGCAGCCCCCTAAGAAACGGTGACAATGAGCAGTTCTTC.